The clone carrying this TCR beta chain was detected once. Trimming removed 8 bases from V and 5 bases from J; junction bases left unmatched: 9. The CDR3 totals 14 residues. The V gene's germline CDR1 is MDHEN and CDR2 SYDVKM. These data come from a study of T cell responses to AZD1222 COVID-19 vaccine. Some clones are missing from TCRdb's copy, which holds only in-frame ones; the method was immunoSEQ multiplex PCR. Seen here are 100,000 to 120,000 clones, 85% to 90% observed once, and the top ten hold around a tenth. The material sequenced was peripheral blood, taken on day 0 of AZD1222 vaccination. V is TRBV28 and J is TRBJ1-1, with 9 bases identical to TRBD1. The receptor comes from an adult in good health. Here the CDR3 reads CASYPGQGGTEAFF. The CDR3 region has the DNA TGTGCCAGCTATCCGGGACAGGGTGGGACTGAAGCTTTCTTT. Supplemented by reference TRBV28 and TRBJ1-1, the full variable domain reads DVKVTQSSRYLVKRTGEKVFLECVQDMDHENMFWYRQDPGLGLRLIYFSYDVKMKEKGDIPEGYSVSREKKERFSLILESASTNQTSMYLCASYPGQGGTEAFFGQGTRLTVV.